This T cell receptor beta chain appears in the sequencing data of a study of post-analysis software for immune sequencing data. V gave up 2 bases and J gave up 1 base, with 15 bases separating them. The CDR3 is 17 amino acids. Per germline, CDR1 SGHTA and CDR2 FQGNSA. This clonotype has at least ten counts. Antigen: not known. Study-wide results and limits: When patients were compared with controls, 4 or 5 TRBV segments were more frequent, TRBV5-6, TRBV5-1 and TRBV20-1 among them.

Carried by the TCR beta cDNA libraries were unique molecular identifiers. In TCRdb, the PCR reads were re-called with MiXCR into one record per CDR3 protein. Altogether some 260,000 distinct CDR3 sequences are present, 36% being singletons, with the ten largest covering under 5.5%. The TCR originated in a girl between 5 and 17 years old with multiple sclerosis. The sequenced sample consisted of blood. The rearrangement links TRBV7-2 to TRBJ2-1, with D maybe TRBD2 (7 bases). The CDR3 DNA is TGTGCCAGCAGCTTAAGGGGGGGTAGCGCGTCCTACAATGAGCAGTTCTTC. It encodes CASSLRGGSASYNEQFF.